This T cell receptor beta chain is drawn from a study of T-cell memory formation after mild COVID-19 (dated by TCRdb to the early 2020s). Regarding the research as a whole: TCR sequence clusters from the two donors were largely donor specific. In two donors, T-cell clones that expanded and contracted after mild COVID-19 were followed by sequencing TCRalpha and TCRbeta repertoires longitudinally. Two young, previously healthy adult volunteers made up the cohort, one male and one female. Overall study results and their limits: The study covered only a couple of mild cases, and larger cohorts including severe cases with pre-infection samples were considered necessary. The detection of some responding clones in pre-infection memory suggests that pre-existing cross-reactive memory T cells joined the SARS-CoV-2 response. The second-wave clones that peaked on day 37 were not confirmed to be SARS-CoV-2 specific. Contracting CD4+ clones were located mainly in the CM and EM memory subsets, whereas CD8+ clones were found to be enriched in EMRA. Clones contracting from day 15 to 85 had balanced CD4/CD8 phenotypes, while a second wave expanding from day 15 to 37 was biased towards CD4+.

Comment on this clonotype: Its antigen has not been determined. Nothing much larger sits one base from this clone, and base qualities are not available.

PBMCs were isolated by Ficoll-Paque density gradient centrifugation. Sequencing instrument: Illumina NovaSeq 6000. Using 5'RACE with constant-segment primers, TCRalpha and TCRbeta cDNA libraries were constructed, with sample barcodes and unique molecular identifiers added in the process. Trizol reagent was used to extract RNA from every sample. Libraries were amplified in two PCR steps, with a second sample barcode and Illumina TruSeq adapters added in the second step. The libraries were sequenced on an Illumina NovaSeq using 2 x 150 bp paired-end reads. From the authors' description of their analysis: The reads were demultiplexed and collapsed into UMI-guided consensus sequences using migec v1.2.7. Using mixcr v2.1.11, UMI consensuses were aligned to TRA and TRB V and J templates and then assembled into clonotypes. A clonotype was counted as expanded or contracted only if both edgeR and NoisET called the change significant, with noise models trained on biological replicates. For edgeR calls, the thresholds were a false discovery rate-adjusted p below 0.01 and a log2 fold-change of 1. As an exploratory analysis of dynamics, PCA with hierarchical clustering was applied to max-normalized trajectories of the 1000 most abundant clonotypes. The CD4 or CD8 phenotype of responding clones was assigned using the separately sequenced CD4+ and CD8+ repertoires. TCRdb applied fastp at Q25 and MiXCR to the public reads, then kept only in-frame beta chains. Rows with one shared CDR3 protein collapse into an entry with the most common genes and DNA. These V and J calls rely on TCRdb rather than the paper's analysis. The sample table holds under 250,000 distinct CDR3 sequences, of which about 10% were seen once. Less than 4% of the sample lies in the top ten.

The receptor comes from a man between 18 and 29 years old who had mild COVID-19 (a few samples of this study predate the infection). The sample titles of this study are shuffled in the database, so cell type and time point are left out; the donor was told from shared clones. The sample consisted of PBMCs or a T cell subset sorted from them (not recorded which).

The DNA sequence is TGTGCCAGCAGCAAAGCGGACAGGGCGGTCGCTGAAGCTTTCTTT. This is translated as CASSKADRAVAEAFF. The receptor chain draws on TRBV21-1 and TRBJ1-1; the table's D call, TRBD1, was not checked against the DNA. TRBV21-1 is a pseudogene. Its CDR3 holds 15 amino acids, cysteine through phenylalanine. Only the CDR3 region is kept as DNA, spanning 45 bases read in frame from base 1.